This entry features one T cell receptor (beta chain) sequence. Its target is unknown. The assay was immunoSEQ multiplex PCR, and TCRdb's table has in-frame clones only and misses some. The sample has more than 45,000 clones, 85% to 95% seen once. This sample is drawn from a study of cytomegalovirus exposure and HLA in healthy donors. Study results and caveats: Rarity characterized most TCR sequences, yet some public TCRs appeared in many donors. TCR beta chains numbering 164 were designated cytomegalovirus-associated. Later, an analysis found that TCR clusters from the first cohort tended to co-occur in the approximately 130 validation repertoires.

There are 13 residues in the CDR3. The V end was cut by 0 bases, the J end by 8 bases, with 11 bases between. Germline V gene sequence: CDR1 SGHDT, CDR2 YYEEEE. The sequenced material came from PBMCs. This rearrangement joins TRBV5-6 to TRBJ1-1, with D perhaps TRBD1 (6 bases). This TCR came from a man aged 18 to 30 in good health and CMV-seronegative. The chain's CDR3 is CASSLGGTPEAFF. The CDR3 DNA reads TGTGCCAGCAGCTTGGGAGGGACACCAGAAGCTTTCTTT.